Following are 29 T cell receptor beta chains from one sample sequenced in a study of CD8 T cells in ankylosing spondylitis. TCRdb re-called the 5' RACE reads with MiXCR, one entry per CDR3 protein. The data hold under 200,000 distinct CDR3 sequences, with 13% observed a single time. The sample consisted of blood, either unsorted or a sorted T cell fraction (not recorded which). The receptors shown here come from a female donor with ankylosing spondylitis or in good health (not recorded which).

This clonotype was seen at least ten times. The V gene is TRBV5-4, the J gene TRBJ1-4; D possibly corresponds to TRBD1 (5 bases). V lost 0 bases and J lost 8, with 14 bases in between. In germline, CDR1 is SGHNT, CDR2 YYREEE (reference sequence). The length of the CDR3 is 15 residues. The CDR3 DNA reads as TGTGCCAGCAGCTTGGCCTCGCAGGGTGGGGAAAAACTGTTTTTT. This codes for CASSLASQGGEKLFF.

This chain links TRBV13 with TRBJ2-7, with a weak D call TRBD1 (7 bases). Germline assignment: CDR1 PRHDT and CDR2 FYEKMQ (reference sequence). V was cut by 4 bases and J by 4 bases, with 17 bases left in between. This CDR3 has 15 amino acids. CDR3 amino acids: CASSSTGDRGYEQYF. CDR3 nucleotides: TGTGCCAGCAGCTCAACAGGGGATCGGGGGTACGAGCAGTACTTC.

The rearrangement links TRBV18 to TRBJ1-2, with a possible D match to TRBD1 (5 bases). V was cut by 1 base and J by 6 bases, with 12 bases left in between. Germline V gene lookup returns CDR1 KGHSH and CDR2 LQKENI. The CDR3 is 14 amino acids. CDR3 region: CASSPQQGGDGYTF. The CDR3 DNA follows: TGTGCCAGCTCACCACAGCAGGGAGGTGATGGCTACACCTTC.

This rearrangement joins TRBV6-5 to TRBJ1-2, with D perhaps matching TRBD1 (6 bases). Trimming stripped 4 bases from V and 8 bases from J, with 17 bases between. Per the germline V gene, CDR1 is MNHEY and CDR2 is SVGAGI. The CDR3 length is 14 residues. The CDR3 sequence: CASSSRRGAWGYTF. The CDR3 nucleotides read TGTGCCAGCAGTTCACGCAGGGGTGCGTGGGGCTACACCTTC.

This clonotype showed up many times. The genes are TRBV28 and TRBJ2-2; TRBD2 aligns across 7 bases. This CDR3 has 15 amino acids. Trimming cost V 5 bases and J 3 bases; bases outside gene matches: 6. Germline-derived CDR1 and CDR2 are MDHEN and SYDVKM. The CDR3 DNA is TGTGCCAGCAGTGTGGGAGGGAGCTACACCGGGGAGCTGTTTTTT. Encoded protein: CASSVGGSYTGELFF.

There are a few counts of this clonotype. This sequence joins TRBV7-9 and TRBJ1-6; no firm D call. The V gene's germline CDR1 is SEHNR and CDR2 FQNEAQ (reference sequence). Trimming took 1 base from V and 9 from J, leaving 10 bases between them. The CDR3 covers 14 residues. As DNA, the CDR3 is TGTGCCAGCAGCTTAGTGGTAGGGCCTTCACCCCTCCACTTT. It yields the protein CASSLVVGPSPLHF.

There are a few counts of this clonotype. The V call is TRBV7-8, the J call TRBJ2-1, with 10 bases aligning to TRBD2. The CDR3 totals 16 residues. The V and J ends lost 1 base and 6 bases, in that order; junction bases with no gene match: 6. CDR1 and CDR2 (germline): SGHVS, FQNEAQ. In DNA form, the CDR3 reads TGTGCCAGCAGCTTAGGTGGTAGCGGGAGGCTCAATGAGCAGTTCTTC. This translates into CASSLGGSGRLNEQFF.

This clonotype was seen ten or more times. The chain recombines TRBV20-1 with TRBJ2-5, with a possible D match to TRBD2 (5 bases). The CDR3 covers 15 residues. The germline V gene has CDR1 DFQATT and CDR2 SNEGSKA (reference sequence). With 0 bases removed from V and 7 bases from J, the gap between germline ends came to 18 bases. The CDR3, as DNA: TGCAGTGCTAGAGATTTGCTAGCTCCCTTGGGGACCCAGTACTTC. As protein: CSARDLLAPLGTQYF.

The rearrangement links TRBV18 to TRBJ2-5, with a possible D match to TRBD2 (5 bases). V was shortened by 6 bases and J by 1 base, with 9 bases between the two germline ends. This CDR3 region has 13 residues. CDR1 and CDR2 (germline): KGHSH, LQKENI. The CDR3 DNA sequence: TGTGCCAGCTCCCCTGGACTCCAAGAGACCCAGTACTTC. Translating gives CASSPGLQETQYF.

This clonotype was observed a handful of times. The chain uses TRBV7-2 and TRBJ2-3, with 7 bases lining up with TRBD1. Trimming at V came to 9 bases and at J to 3 bases, leaving 9 bases not matched to a gene. CDR1 and CDR2 (germline): SGHTA, FQGNSA. The CDR3 has 14 amino acids. The CDR3 region is CASESGTVTDTQYF. The CDR3 coding sequence is TGTGCCAGTGAATCCGGGACAGTAACAGATACGCAGTATTTT.

This clonotype appeared a few times. The chain links TRBV12-3 or TRBV12-4 to TRBJ2-1; D is possibly TRBD2 (5 bases). V lost 3 bases and J 7 bases, leaving 13 bases between the germline ends. CDR3 size: 14 residues. CDR3 bases: TGTGCCAGCAGTTTGCTTCGGAGGTCAAATGAGCAGTTCTTC. Protein sequence: CASSLLRRSNEQFF.

Turning to this clonotype: A much bigger clone sits one base away, suggesting this may be a read error. The chain employs TRBV7-3 and TRBJ2-7, with D unresolved. The end of the DNA is better explained by TRBJ2-1, so the J call may be wrong. The CDR3 length is 13 residues. The germline gives CDR1 SGHTA, CDR2 FQGTGA. This CDR3 is CASSLNDGGEQFF. Here the CDR3 DNA reads TGTGCCAGCAGCTTAAATGACGGCGGCGAGCAGTTCTTC.

The V gene is TRBV12-3 or TRBV12-4, the J gene TRBJ2-3; 9 nucleotides line up with TRBD2. V was pared by 5 bases and J by 1 base, with 4 bases of the junction left unmatched. There are 15 residues in the CDR3. This CDR3 is CASSARTSGTDTQYF. The CDR3 DNA reads as TGTGCCAGCAGTGCCAGGACTAGCGGCACAGATACGCAGTATTTT.

The V and J genes are TRBV28 and TRBJ2-1; TRBD2 aligns across 10 bases. V lost 6 bases to trimming and J lost 6 bases; unmatched junction nucleotides: 2. The CDR3 covers 13 residues. The germline V gene encodes CDR1 MDHEN and CDR2 SYDVKM. The CDR3 protein is CASRAGGGNEQFF. In DNA, the CDR3 is TGTGCCAGCAGAGCGGGAGGGGGCAATGAGCAGTTCTTC.

This clonotype was detected many times. The chain links TRBV20-1 to TRBJ2-1, with D possibly being TRBD1 or TRBD2 (7 bases each). V was pared by 7 bases and J by 3 bases, with 13 bases between. From germline, CDR1 is DFQATT and CDR2 SNEGSKA (reference sequence). CDR3 length equals 13 residues. The CDR3: CSGGGGYYNEQFF. The CDR3 bases are TGCAGTGGGGGAGGGGGCTACTACAATGAGCAGTTCTTC.

V gene TRBV27 combines with J gene TRBJ2-7; 8 positions agree with TRBD2. Trimming cost V 0 bases and J 7 bases; bases outside gene matches: 11. In germline, CDR1 is MNHEY, CDR2 SMNVEV (reference sequence). There are 16 residues in the CDR3. The CDR3: CASSLSPSGLGFEQYF. CDR3 nucleotides: TGTGCCAGCAGTTTATCGCCATCGGGACTAGGGTTTGAGCAGTACTTC.

The rearrangement uses TRBV29-1 and TRBJ2-5; possibly TRBD2 for D (5 bases). This CDR3 region has 13 residues. CDR1 and CDR2 from the germline V gene are SQVTM and ANQGSEA. With 7 bases removed from V and 4 bases from J, the gap between germline ends came to 16 bases. DNA for the CDR3: TGCAGCGCCCGAAGCGGCGGCACAGAGACCCAGTACTTC. Protein product: CSARSGGTETQYF.

This clonotype appeared a few times. This sequence joins TRBV2 and TRBJ2-1, with 10 bases identical to TRBD2. This CDR3 has 17 residues. Germline V gene lookup returns CDR1 SNHLY and CDR2 FYNNEI. V was clipped by 9 bases and J by 3 bases; unmatched bases: 14. CDR3 sequence (DNA): TGTGCCAGTACAAGAGAAAGCGGGAGGGCCAGCTACAATGAGCAGTTCTTC. Translated, it gives CASTRESGRASYNEQFF.

The J gene is TRBJ2-3, the V gene TRBV11-2; 7 bases agree with TRBD1. Germline CDR1 and CDR2: SGHAT and FQNNGV. The CDR3 extends over 17 amino acids. With V trimmed by 5 bases and J by 0 bases, 11 bases remained unmatched. The chain's CDR3 is CASSPRSGTASTDTQYF. CDR3 DNA sequence: TGTGCCAGCAGCCCCAGGTCCGGGACAGCAAGCACAGATACGCAGTATTTT.

This chain links TRBV5-1 with TRBJ1-1; D may be TRBD1 (5 bases). V lost 2 bases and J lost 3, with 14 bases in between. The CDR3 runs to 15 residues. Germline values: CDR1 SGHRS, CDR2 YFSETQ. CDR3 in amino acids: CASSFEGLGDTEAFF. CDR3 DNA: TGCGCCAGCAGCTTCGAGGGACTGGGAGACACTGAAGCTTTCTTT.

This clonotype has a count of ten or more. This CDR3 reads CSARGRVGNTEAFF. The CDR3 nucleotides are TGCAGTGCTAGAGGCAGGGTTGGGAACACTGAAGCTTTCTTT. The chain carries TRBV20-1 and TRBJ1-1, with a possible D match to TRBD1 (5 bases). This CDR3 has 14 residues. Germline CDR1 is DFQATT and CDR2 is SNEGSKA (reference sequence). Trimming pared 1 base from V and 1 base from J, leaving 10 bases between.

This clonotype was counted between two and nine times. The chain links TRBV5-1 to TRBJ2-7; D is unresolved. Germline CDR1 and CDR2: SGHRS and YFSETQ. V lost 3 bases, J lost 5 bases, and 15 bases lay in between. The CDR3 runs 14 residues. CDR3 loop: CASSYGDLENEQYF. The CDR3 region has the DNA TGCGCCAGCAGCTACGGCGACCTGGAGAACGAGCAGTACTTC.

This clonotype was seen ten or more times. The rearrangement links TRBV20-1 to TRBJ2-3; D is undetermined. The V end lost 5 bases, the J end lost 4 bases, and 13 bases lay between the germline ends. CDR1 and CDR2 from the germline V gene are DFQATT and SNEGSKA (reference sequence). The CDR3 consists of 13 residues. DNA of the CDR3: TGCAGTGCTGGGCGCCCAGCCCCAGATACGCAGTATTTT. Its translation is CSAGRPAPDTQYF.

The chain employs TRBV29-1 and TRBJ2-3; a possible D gene is TRBD2 (5 bases). V was cut by 7 bases and J by 4 bases, with 12 bases left in between. The CDR3 length is 12 residues. Germline-derived CDR1 and CDR2 are SQVTM and ANQGSEA. This CDR3 is CSAGSGSDTQYF. The DNA of the CDR3 is TGCAGCGCAGGTTCGGGGTCAGATACGCAGTATTTT.

This clonotype has more than one count but fewer than ten. V gene TRBV18 combines with J gene TRBJ1-2; 10 bases are shared with TRBD1. The germline V gene has CDR1 KGHSH and CDR2 LQKENI. Trimming at V came to 3 bases and at J to 8 bases, leaving 3 bases not matched to a gene. The CDR3 extends over 13 amino acids. The CDR3 here is CASSPGTGAGYTF. Here the CDR3 DNA reads TGTGCCAGCTCACCCGGGACAGGGGCCGGCTACACCTTC.

V usage is TRBV6-4 and J usage is TRBJ2-5; TRBD2 might be the D (6 bases). Germline values: CDR1 MRHNA, CDR2 SNTAGT. CDR3 size: 15 residues. Trimming left V 4 bases short and J 2 bases short, with 14 bases between. CDR3 sequence (DNA): TGTGCCAGCAGTGCCGGAGGGAGCGATCAAGAGACCCAGTACTTC. Translated, it gives CASSAGGSDQETQYF.

There are many counts of this clonotype. V gene TRBV20-1 combines with J gene TRBJ1-1, with a tentative D call TRBD1 (6 bases). Trimming took 6 bases from V and 1 from J, leaving 15 bases between them. Germline values: CDR1 DFQATT, CDR2 SNEGSKA (reference sequence). The CDR3 runs 14 residues. The CDR3 region has the DNA TGCAGTGCAAAAAACCTAGGGGGGAACACTGAAGCTTTCTTT. This translates into CSAKNLGGNTEAFF.

The rearrangement joins TRBV20-1 to TRBJ2-3; D unresolved. The CDR3 is 14 residues long. Trimming stripped 0 bases from V and 6 bases from J, with 13 bases between. Germline V CDR1 and CDR2: DFQATT, SNEGSKA (reference sequence). The CDR3 here is CSARDRGRVDTQYF. The CDR3 DNA follows: TGCAGTGCTAGAGATCGCGGCCGGGTGGATACGCAGTATTTT.

This clonotype has a count of ten or more. This chain links TRBV5-1 with TRBJ2-5; weak D call: TRBD2 (6 bases). Trimming pared 2 bases from V and 1 base from J, leaving 12 bases between. CDR3 size: 15 residues. The germline V gene has CDR1 SGHRS and CDR2 YFSETQ. Written as DNA, the CDR3 is TGCGCCAGCAGCTTACCTCTAGCGCCCCAAGAGACCCAGTACTTC. This sequence encodes CASSLPLAPQETQYF.